The 7 T cell receptor beta chains reported below all come from one sample, sequenced in a study of shared clonotypes between healthy human individuals. Assay used: immunoSEQ multiplex PCR; TCRdb lists only in-frame clones, some missing. This table has a few hundred thousand clones, 90% to 98% appearing once. Sequenced input: memory CD8+ T cells sorted from blood. Specified subset: CD45RO+ cells pooled with CCR7-negative TemRA cells. All receptors come from a man aged 25 to 40 in good health.

The chain is built from TRBV4-1 and TRBJ2-3, with D possibly matching TRBD1 (6 bases). The CDR3 sequence is 15 residues long. Germline CDR1 is MGHRA and CDR2 is YSYEKL. Trimming took off 3 bases at V and 3 bases at J, with 13 bases between the two ends. The CDR3 nucleotides are TGCGCCAGCAGCCACTCAGGGGTGGGGACAGATACGCAGTATTTT. Residues: CASSHSGVGTDTQYF.

The chain employs TRBV2 and TRBJ2-7; D is tentatively TRBD1 or TRBD2 (6 bases each). V lost 4 bases and J lost 11, with 15 bases in between. The CDR3 length is 12 residues. From germline, CDR1 is SNHLY and CDR2 FYNNEI. CDR3: CASSVAGTWEYF. The CDR3 DNA follows: TGTGCCAGCAGTGTGGCGGGGACATGGGAGTACTTC. Based on the CDR3 plus reference TRBV2 and TRBJ2-7, the full variable domain is EPEVTQTPSHQVTQMGQEVILRCVPISNHLYFYWYRQILGQKVEFLVSFYNNEISEKSEIFDDQFSVERPDGSNFTLKIRSTKLEDSAMYFCASSVAGTWEYFGPGTRLTVT.

The V and J genes are TRBV7-9 and TRBJ2-1; D is unresolved. With 11 bases removed from V and 5 bases from J, the gap between germline ends came to 10 bases. Germline V gene lookup returns CDR1 SEHNR and CDR2 FQNEAQ (reference sequence). The CDR3 runs to 11 residues. Written as DNA, the CDR3 is TGTGCCCTAACTACCCACAATGAGCAGTTCTTC. Translation gives CALTTHNEQFF.

The gene calls are TRBV5-4 and TRBJ2-7; the D is unclear. The CDR3 has 14 residues. Trimming shortened V by 1 base and J by 0 bases, and 8 bases separated the two germline ends. From germline, CDR1 is SGHNT and CDR2 YYREEE (reference sequence). The CDR3 bases are TGTGCCAGCAGCTTGTGGGGTCTCTCCTACGAGCAGTACTTC. Translated, it gives CASSLWGLSYEQYF.

The J gene is TRBJ2-1, the V gene TRBV15; unclear D gene. The germline V gene encodes CDR1 LNHNV and CDR2 YYDKDF (reference sequence). Between the trimmed V and J ends, which lost 3 bases and 0 bases, there was a span of 6 bases. There are 14 residues in the CDR3. CDR3 sequence reads: CATSRASSYNEQFF. The CDR3, as DNA: TGTGCCACCAGCAGGGCCAGCTCCTACAATGAGCAGTTCTTC.

The genes are TRBV28 and TRBJ2-3; 9 bases match TRBD2. The V gene end was trimmed by 2 bases and the J gene end by 6 bases; junction bases not matched to a gene: 6. This CDR3 is built from 15 residues. Germline V gives CDR1 MDHEN, CDR2 SYDVKM. CDR3 residues: CASSLVWLAGDTQYF. CDR3 nucleotide sequence: TGTGCCAGCAGTTTAGTCTGGCTAGCGGGGGATACGCAGTATTTT.

In this sample, this clone turned up once. The rearrangement uses TRBV12-5 and TRBJ1-5, with 8 bases matching TRBD1. The CDR3 runs to 15 residues. Trimming cost V 5 bases and J 5 bases; bases outside gene matches: 8. Per germline, CDR1 LGHNT and CDR2 FRNRAP. The CDR3 bases are TGTGCTAGTGGTCCCCCGGGACAGGACGATCAGCCCCAGCATTTT. This gives the protein CASGPPGQDDQPQHF.